What follows are 9 T cell receptor beta chains derived from one specimen sequenced in a study of glioma-infiltrating T cells after dendritic cell vaccination. Profiling relied on immunoSEQ multiplex PCR, and the TCRdb table lists in-frame clones only, not all of them. The sample has more than 95,000 clones, roughly four fifths seen once. Sequences were derived from blood, sampled before dendritic cell vaccination. These TCRs come from a human donor with glioblastoma.

J is TRBJ2-7 and V is TRBV27; TRBD2 might be the D (5 bases). CDR3 size: 13 residues. V lost 3 bases and J 4 bases, leaving 10 bases between the germline ends. Germline lookup yields CDR1 MNHEY and CDR2 SMNVEV (reference sequence). CDR3 DNA sequence: TGTGCCAGCAGTTTCGGGGTCGGGTACGAGCAGTACTTC. Translation: CASSFGVGYEQYF.

This chain links TRBV11-2 with TRBJ1-1, with 7 positions matching TRBD1. The CDR3 sequence is 13 residues long. Germline V gene lookup returns CDR1 SGHAT and CDR2 FQNNGV. V gave up 1 base and J gave up 8 bases; unmatched junction bases: 4. This chain's CDR3 is CASSLVPQGEAFF. The CDR3 bases are TGTGCCAGCAGCTTAGTGCCACAGGGGGAAGCTTTCTTT.

The chain combines TRBV6-1 with TRBJ1-3; D possibly corresponds to TRBD1 (6 bases). V lost 3 bases and J lost 0, with 9 bases in between. CDR1 is MNHNS, CDR2 SASEGT, per germline. CDR3 length equals 15 residues. CDR3 protein: CASSDRGSSGNTIYF. CDR3 DNA sequence: TGTGCCAGCAGTGACAGGGGCAGCTCTGGAAACACCATATATTTT.

The rearrangement uses TRBV7-2 and TRBJ2-7; D not certain. The CDR3 totals 14 residues. The ends were cut back, 1 base at V and 4 bases at J, with 11 bases in the middle. Looked up from germline, CDR1 is SGHTA and CDR2 is FQGNSA. The CDR3 DNA follows: TGTGCCAGCAGCTTAGTTCCACAGCTATACGAGCAGTACTTC. This sequence encodes CASSLVPQLYEQYF.

The CDR3 DNA follows: TGTGCCAGCAGTTACTCGCCGCTAGCCCCATACAATGAGCAGTTCTTC. Translating gives CASSYSPLAPYNEQFF. The rearrangement links TRBV6-5 to TRBJ2-1; TRBD2 is a possible D gene (5 bases). Trimming removed 0 bases from V and 4 bases from J, with 13 bases in between. The CDR3 covers 16 residues. Germline-derived CDR1 and CDR2 are MNHEY and SVGAGI.

V and J are TRBV5-6 and TRBJ2-1; 8 bases line up with TRBD2. The ends lost 4 bases at V and 3 bases at J; junction bases unmatched: 6. This CDR3 has 15 amino acids. CDR1 is SGHDT, CDR2 YYEEEE, per germline. CDR3 region: CASSRAGVGYNEQFF. The CDR3 nucleotides read TGTGCCAGCAGCAGAGCGGGGGTAGGCTACAATGAGCAGTTCTTC.

The V call is TRBV7-8, the J call TRBJ1-5; D uncertain. Trimming removed 0 bases at V and 5 bases at J, with 8 bases between. CDR3 length: 14 residues. CDR1 is SGHVS, CDR2 FQNEAQ, per germline. In DNA, the CDR3 is TGTGCCAGCAGCTTAGCTAGGAGGGATCAGCCCCAGCATTTT. Translation gives CASSLARRDQPQHF.

The V call is TRBV6-1, the J call TRBJ1-5, with a weak D call TRBD1 (5 bases). Germline V gene lookup returns CDR1 MNHNS and CDR2 SASEGT. The CDR3 consists of 14 residues. V lost 6 bases to trimming and J lost 9 bases, with 18 bases between them. CDR3 region: CASRDWEGRRPQHF. The CDR3 DNA is TGTGCCAGCAGGGACTGGGAGGGGCGGAGGCCCCAGCATTTT.

This chain links TRBV6-1 with TRBJ1-2; D is perhaps TRBD1 (5 bases). V was pared by 6 bases and J by 2 bases, with 13 bases between. The CDR3 consists of 14 residues. Germline CDR1 and CDR2: MNHNS and SASEGT. The CDR3 sequence is CASRALQENYGYTF. Here the CDR3 DNA reads TGTGCCAGCAGAGCCTTACAGGAGAACTATGGCTACACCTTC.